This T cell receptor (beta chain) comes out of a study of shared clonotypes between healthy human individuals. Only Caucasian adults living in Nashville, Tennessee served as donors. Whole-study results and caveats: Relative to memory subsets, naive subsets generally showed larger estimated richness.

Trimming stripped 4 bases from V and 1 base from J, with 1 base between. Germline V CDR1 and CDR2: MNHEY, SVGAGI. The length of the CDR3 is 11 residues. As concerns this clone: Its target is not known.

Authors' data handling: Filtering differed, since immunoSEQ gave only junction sequences and no quality scores. The data were produced by immunoSEQ multiplex PCR, yet TCRdb's version contains in-frame clones alone and is incomplete. V, J and clone size reflect that table, while D and trimming were determined from the DNA. The sample lists roughly 320,000 clones, about nine tenths occurring once. The V call is TRBV6-5, the J call TRBJ1-1; D gene unclear. The sequence was collected from a man aged 18-30 years in good health. The material sequenced was memory CD8+ T cells sorted from blood. Subset here: CD45RO+ cells pooled with CCR7-negative TemRA cells. In nucleotides, the CDR3 is TGTGCCAGCAGTTCGAACACTGAAGCTTTCTTT. Its protein is CASSSNTEAFF.